This passage covers 6 T cell receptor beta chains from one sample sequenced in a study of T cells in Graves' hyperthyroidism and ophthalmopathy. There were TCR beta CDR3 regions amplified from RNA transcripts. A first-round RT-PCR of the TCR CDR3 used the HTBI primer set. Each CDR3 protein is one row after TCRdb ran MiXCR on the multiplex PCR reads. The sample lists approximately 300,000 distinct CDR3 sequences, roughly a fifth occurring once. What was sequenced was blood. These receptors were obtained from a man aged 45 to 65 with Graves' ophthalmopathy.

This chain joins TRBV12-3 or TRBV12-4 and TRBJ1-1; 7 bases line up with TRBD1. The length of the CDR3 is 18 residues. The junction had 18 bases not matched to a gene; V was cut back by 4 bases and J by 4 bases. Here the CDR3 reads CASSSSFYGGPGGTEAFF. CDR3 nucleotide sequence: TGTGCCAGCAGTTCGAGTTTTTATGGGGGGCCAGGGGGCACTGAAGCTTTCTTT.

This clonotype was found many times. This chain joins TRBV7-8 and TRBJ2-1; TRBD2 agrees at 12 bases. V dropped 5 bases and J dropped 6; count of bases not matched to a gene: 8. This CDR3 is built from 16 residues. Germline-derived CDR1 and CDR2 are SGHVS and FQNEAQ. DNA for the CDR3: TGTGCCAGCAGCCTCCGACTAGCGGGAGTATCCAATGAGCAGTTCTTC. Translating it yields CASSLRLAGVSNEQFF.

The table lists this clonotype with a few counts. This chain uses TRBV10-3 with TRBJ2-1; 9 bases fit TRBD2. Looked up from germline, CDR1 is ENHRY and CDR2 is SYGVKD. V lost 5 bases and J lost 7; bases outside the gene matches: 9. The CDR3 has 15 residues. CDR3 sequence: CAISPAGGLKNEQFF. In DNA form, the CDR3 reads TGTGCCATCAGTCCAGCGGGAGGTCTTAAAAATGAGCAGTTCTTC.

The table lists this clonotype with many counts. The chain recombines TRBV5-6 with TRBJ2-1, with 8 bases identical to TRBD2. The CDR3 is made up of 16 amino acids. Unmatched junction bases numbered 8, after V lost 0 bases and J lost 6 bases. Germline assignment: CDR1 SGHDT and CDR2 YYEEEE. CDR3 region: CASSLVGTRVGNEQFF. The CDR3 region has the DNA TGTGCCAGCAGCTTGGTGGGGACTAGAGTGGGCAATGAGCAGTTCTTC.

V gene TRBV7-9 combines with J gene TRBJ1-1; perhaps TRBD1 as D (5 bases). The germline V and J ends were trimmed by 5 bases and 7 bases, with 29 bases remaining between them. The CDR3 sequence is 18 residues long. Germline CDR1 SEHNR, CDR2 FQNEAQ (reference sequence). CDR3: CASSPIPPGTPHLNEAFF. CDR3 nucleotides: TGTGCCAGCAGCCCGATACCTCCAGGGACCCCTCATCTAAATGAAGCTTTCTTT.

This clonotype showed up many times. V is TRBV28 and J is TRBJ2-1; D unresolved. Germline CDR1 MDHEN, CDR2 SYDVKM. V lost 2 bases to trimming and J lost 0 bases, with 14 bases between them. The CDR3 length is 17 residues. CDR3 coding DNA: TGTGCCAGCAGTTTAACCCCCAGGACGAGCTCCTACAATGAGCAGTTCTTC. Its protein product is CASSLTPRTSSYNEQFF.